The rows below give T cell receptor beta chains drawn from one sample of a study of cytomegalovirus exposure and HLA in healthy donors. Libraries were prepared by immunoSEQ multiplex PCR; TCRdb keeps only in-frame clonotypes and omits some of them. The table shows roughly 100,000 clones, with roughly an eighth occurring only once. Sample: PBMCs. These TCRs come from a middle-aged man in good health and CMV-seropositive. Both conserved end residues are part of each CDR3.

CDR3 protein | J gene | V gene
CASSQDNGVSYNEQFF | TRBJ2-1 | TRBV4-3
CASSRPRGTGGGDTQYF | TRBJ2-3 | TRBV7-9
CASRQGGYTF | TRBJ1-2 | TRBV6-6
CASSLEVGGNQPQHF | TRBJ1-5 | TRBV5-8
CASIRNRDSEKLFF | TRBJ1-4 | TRBV28
CASSLRQGSAGNTIYF | TRBJ1-3 | TRBV2
CASSSQGSSYEQYF | TRBJ2-7 | TRBV7-9
CGNKGLWDNTEAFF | TRBJ1-1 | TRBV19
CASSLFPLAGAGELFF | TRBJ2-2 | TRBV27
CASSLEGQGSRKEKLFF | TRBJ1-4 | TRBV5-1
CASSLRGQGGTDTQYF | TRBJ2-3 | TRBV5-1
CASSLIARDFHSNQPQHF | TRBJ1-5 | TRBV19
CASRMILAGAVEQYF | TRBJ2-7 | TRBV6-1
CASSYSSGGNYGYTF | TRBJ1-2 | TRBV6-5
CASSPFPGSRGTYEQYF | TRBJ2-7 | TRBV5-1
CASSQAVQGADTQYF | TRBJ2-3 | TRBV4-3
CASSRIGQGRAFF | TRBJ1-1 | TRBV6-1
CASRPGTGGWGYTF | TRBJ1-2 | TRBV6-1
CSASRGRLGTDTQYF | TRBJ2-3 | TRBV29-1
CASSAGTSGRLDTQYF | TRBJ2-3 | TRBV5-1
CASSPRPGQGTYEQYF | TRBJ2-7 | TRBV11-2
CASSFGGGHEQYF | TRBJ2-7 | TRBV7-2
CASSLVGTRSNTEAFF | TRBJ1-1 | TRBV5-5
CASSQGSGSGTDTQYF | TRBJ2-3 | TRBV4-3
CASSVPGLNTEAFF | TRBJ1-1 | TRBV5-6
CASSLAQGTRSPLHF | TRBJ1-6 | TRBV5-6
CASSPHGTGNTGELFF | TRBJ2-2 | TRBV7-2
CASSWGQGNQPQHF | TRBJ1-5 | TRBV7-9
CSVGGSSTTNEQYF | TRBJ2-7 | TRBV29-1
CASSFRRGGGYTF | TRBJ1-2 | TRBV14
CAVLVGGSSYNEQFF | TRBJ2-1 | TRBV27
CASSQSNRESGYTF | TRBJ1-2 | TRBV4-1
CASSISRDSDTEAFF | TRBJ1-1 | TRBV19
CASSLKGASFSEQYF | TRBJ2-7 | TRBV5-6
CASSWPRGGGDEQYF | TRBJ2-7 | TRBV5-1
CATRESGRAPSYEQYF | TRBJ2-7 | TRBV15
CTSSHRHLNQPQHF | TRBJ1-5 | TRBV1
CASSQVGRPGDTQYF | TRBJ2-3 | TRBV6-5
CASSERTVTDTQYF | TRBJ2-3 | TRBV2
CASRGRTSSETQYF | TRBJ2-5 | TRBV2
CASSPGGAGRVVYEQYF | TRBJ2-7 | TRBV7-9
CASSQGLAGPSYEQYF | TRBJ2-7 | TRBV7-2
CVSSPGQGSSYEQYF | TRBJ2-7 | TRBV10-1
CASSPEAGANVLTF | TRBJ2-6 | TRBV18
CASSYPRTGFLNPNEKLFF | TRBJ1-4 | TRBV28
CSAARLSEEFF | TRBJ2-1 | TRBV20-1